Following are 12 T cell receptor beta chains from one sample sequenced in a study of neurological immune-mediated disorders. Each CDR3 protein is one row after TCRdb ran MiXCR on the 5' RACE reads. The table includes 80,000 or so distinct CDR3 sequences, under 10% detected once. The sample was PBMCs. These receptors originate from a man between 45 and 60 years old in good health.

This clonotype was seen ten or more times. The chain uses TRBV7-6 and TRBJ2-3, with 15 bases matching TRBD2. Germline V gene lookup returns CDR1 SGHVS and CDR2 FNYEAQ. V gave up 5 bases and J gave up 2 bases; unmatched junction bases: 8. CDR3 length: 18 amino acids. CDR3 amino acids: CASSAMGTSGGSTDTQYF. CDR3 coding DNA: TGTGCCAGCAGCGCAATGGGGACTAGCGGGGGGTCCACAGATACGCAGTATTTT.

This clonotype occurred many times. The chain uses TRBV3-1 and TRBJ2-7, with D possibly being TRBD2 (6 bases). V lost 3 bases to trimming and J lost 0 bases, with 12 bases between them. Germline CDR1 reads LGHDT; CDR2 reads YNNKEL (reference sequence). This CDR3 is 15 amino acids long. The CDR3 region has the DNA TGTGCCAGCAGCCATTTGTTAGCGGACTCCTACGAGCAGTACTTC. This codes for CASSHLLADSYEQYF.

This clonotype was counted between two and nine times. The chain uses TRBV5-1 and TRBJ2-1; possible D gene TRBD2, 5 bases. This CDR3 region has 13 residues. V was trimmed by 0 bases and J by 7 bases, leaving 8 bases between them. CDR1 and CDR2 (germline): SGHRS, YFSETQ. CDR3 sequence: CASSLVSGNEQFF. The CDR3 DNA reads TGCGCCAGCAGCTTGGTTTCGGGGAATGAGCAGTTCTTC.

This clonotype was observed at least ten times. The chain employs TRBV5-1 and TRBJ2-3; the D is unclear. Germline loops: CDR1 SGHRS, CDR2 YFSETQ. The CDR3 is made up of 14 amino acids. V lost 5 bases, J lost 7 bases, and 17 bases lay in between. CDR3 DNA sequence: TGCGCCAGCAGAGGGCAGGTGGAGATAAATACGCAGTATTTT. This sequence encodes CASRGQVEINTQYF.

This clonotype was counted ten times or more. The chain has TRBV4-1 and TRBJ1-5, with D unresolved. Trimming cost V 0 bases and J 5 bases, with 11 bases left between them. Germline CDR1 is MGHRA and CDR2 is YSYEKL. CDR3 size: 15 residues. The CDR3 bases are TGCGCCAGCAGCCAAGATTCTGCCTTCCATCAGCCCCAGCATTTT. As protein: CASSQDSAFHQPQHF.

This clonotype was observed at least ten times. The chain is built from TRBV5-1 and TRBJ2-2; 7 bases are a match to TRBD2. Germline CDR1 is SGHRS and CDR2 is YFSETQ. With 4 bases clipped from V and 0 bases from J, the junction kept 3 bases outside the gene matches. The CDR3 length is 15 residues. The CDR3 DNA sequence: TGCGCCAGCAGCCGGGACTACACGAACACCGGGGAGCTGTTTTTT. Protein: CASSRDYTNTGELFF. The full variable domain, in which reference TRBV5-1 and TRBJ2-2 provide the parts outside the CDR3, is KAGVTQTPRYLIKTRGQQVTLSCSPISGHRSVSWYQQTPGQGLQFLFEYFSETQRNKGNFPGRFSGRQFSNSRSEMNVSTLELGDSALYLCASSRDYTNTGELFFGEGSRLTVL.

This clonotype has at least ten counts. The chain joins TRBV2 to TRBJ1-2; tentative D call: TRBD1 (6 bases). The V end was cut by 6 bases, the J end by 4 bases, with 15 bases between. This CDR3 is 14 amino acids long. From germline, CDR1 is SNHLY and CDR2 FYNNEI. CDR3 nucleotide sequence: TGTGCCAGCAGCGCACAGGGTACCCTCTATGGCTACACCTTC. This gives the protein CASSAQGTLYGYTF.

This clonotype has a count of ten or more. The chain recombines TRBV20-1 with TRBJ2-3; 11 bases map to TRBD2. Trimming cost V 5 bases and J 4 bases; bases outside gene matches: 2. CDR1 and CDR2 (germline): DFQATT, SNEGSKA (reference sequence). The CDR3 length is 13 residues. The CDR3 region is CSARLAGPDTQYF. CDR3 DNA: TGCAGTGCTCGACTAGCGGGACCAGATACGCAGTATTTT.

In its sample, this clonotype was seen a few times. This chain joins TRBV5-1 and TRBJ2-3; the match to TRBD2 covers 11 bases. J was trimmed by 4 bases and V by 2 bases; bases with no gene match: 6. CDR3 size: 16 residues. Germline values: CDR1 SGHRS, CDR2 YFSETQ. The CDR3 nucleotides read TGCGCCAGCAGCTTTAGCGGGGGGGCCAGGGCAGATACGCAGTATTTT. Protein sequence: CASSFSGGARADTQYF.

This clonotype was counted many times. The chain employs TRBV4-1 and TRBJ2-3, with TRBD2 identical over 14 bases. The ends lost 4 bases at V and 3 bases at J; junction bases unmatched: 12. Germline lookup yields CDR1 MGHRA and CDR2 YSYEKL. The CDR3 extends over 19 amino acids. The CDR3 is CASSLSGTSGRGVTDTQYF. CDR3 DNA sequence: TGCGCCAGCAGCCTCTCCGGGACTAGCGGGAGAGGGGTAACAGATACGCAGTATTTT.

This clonotype was detected ten times or more. The chain has TRBV11-2 and TRBJ2-1, with TRBD2 matching 11 bases. V shed 0 bases, J shed 5 bases, and the junction held 18 bases outside the gene matches. The CDR3 length is 21 residues. The germline CDR1 and CDR2 sequences are SGHAT and FQNNGV. CDR3 amino acids: CASSLDSISVRPSGRHNEQFF. The CDR3, as DNA: TGTGCCAGCAGCTTAGATTCTATCAGCGTTCGCCCTAGCGGGAGGCACAATGAGCAGTTCTTC.

This clonotype was observed at least ten times. CDR3 in DNA: TGTGCCAGCAGCTTAGTGGGGACAGCCACCAATCAGCCCCAGCATTTT. Its protein is CASSLVGTATNQPQHF. The V gene is TRBV7-2, the J gene TRBJ1-5, with TRBD1 identical over 7 bases. V lost 1 base, J lost 3 bases, and 6 bases stayed unmatched. CDR1 SGHTA and CDR2 FQGNSA come from the germline V gene. CDR3 length: 16 amino acids.